The present entry profiles one T cell receptor beta chain with its context. Its antigen is as yet unknown. It was about 4,000 ng of total RNA that each TCR library used. The UMIs contained a 6-nucleotide sample barcode. They were added by template switching during cDNA synthesis. TCRdb reanalyzed the 5' RACE reads and collapses them to one entry per CDR3 protein, without DNA. The sample table sets out over 200,000 distinct CDR3 sequences. This entry belongs to a study of monozygotic twins with inflammatory bowel disease. Broader study findings: Patient repertoires may have gained variability from differing immunosuppressive treatments.

The CDR3 is made up of 17 amino acids. CDR1 is SGHVS, CDR2 FNYEAQ, per germline. The origin of this receptor is a human donor with ulcerative colitis or Crohn's disease, or a healthy co-twin of an affected twin (not recorded which). This rearrangement joins TRBV7-6 to TRBJ1-6. Sample: blood. The CDR3 loop is CASSRGIGLSTNSPLHF.